The 21 T cell receptor beta chains below were found in one sample sequenced in a study of shared clonotypes between healthy human individuals. The protocol was immunoSEQ multiplex PCR, while the TCRdb copy is restricted to in-frame clones and leaves out a portion. The sample shows about 1.5 million clones, around 98% of them seen only once. Sequenced: naive CD4+ T cells sorted from blood. Subset indicated: CD45RA+ positively selected. The receptors originated from a man aged 25 to 40 in good health.

The genes are TRBV9 and TRBJ2-1; 8 bases match TRBD2. Trimming removed 0 bases from V and 1 base from J; junction bases left unmatched: 3. CDR3 length: 16 residues. CDR1 SGDLS and CDR2 YYNGEE come from the germline V gene. The CDR3 sequence is CASSVASGGSYNEQFF. CDR3 coding DNA: TGTGCCAGCAGCGTAGCCTCGGGAGGGTCCTACAATGAGCAGTTCTTC. Full variable domain (remainder filled in from reference TRBV9 and TRBJ2-1): DSGVTQTPKHLITATGQRVTLRCSPRSGDLSVYWYQQSLDQGLQFLIQYYNGEERAKGNILERFSAQQFPDLHSELNLSSLELGDSALYFCASSVASGGSYNEQFFGPGTRLTVL.

The gene calls are TRBV7-2 and TRBJ2-1; 7 bases agree with TRBD2. The CDR3 runs 16 residues. The V gene end was trimmed by 1 base and the J gene end by 4 bases; junction bases not matched to a gene: 7. Looked up from germline, CDR1 is SGHTA and CDR2 is FQGNSA. DNA of the CDR3: TGTGCCAGCAGCTTAGGGCTAGCGGTCAATTACAATGAGCAGTTCTTC. As protein: CASSLGLAVNYNEQFF.

V is TRBV7-9 and J is TRBJ2-7; 7 bases align to TRBD2. Germline trimming cut 2 bases from V and 0 bases from J; bases unmatched to any gene: 7. The CDR3 runs 16 residues. The germline V gene has CDR1 SEHNR and CDR2 FQNEAQ (reference sequence). The CDR3 loop reads CASSLPGREDSYEQYF. CDR3 DNA: TGTGCCAGCAGCTTACCTGGACGGGAGGACTCCTACGAGCAGTACTTC.

The chain has TRBV27 and TRBJ2-5; D possibly corresponds to TRBD1 (5 bases). Between the trimmed V and J ends, which lost 10 bases and 4 bases, there was a span of 19 bases. There are 14 residues in the CDR3. CDR1 and CDR2 from the germline V gene are MNHEY and SMNVEV (reference sequence). The DNA of the CDR3 is TGTGCCACCGATGCCCCAGGGCAAGGAGAGACCCAGTACTTC. Protein product: CATDAPGQGETQYF.

This chain uses TRBV28 with TRBJ1-5; no firm D call. The germline CDR1 and CDR2 sequences are MDHEN and SYDVKM. The CDR3 covers 14 residues. The V gene lost 3 bases and the J gene lost 0 bases, with 6 bases spanning the gap. The CDR3 reads CASSFRISNQPQHF. The CDR3 nucleotides are TGTGCCAGCAGTTTTCGTATTAGCAATCAGCCCCAGCATTTT.

This chain uses TRBV10-3 with TRBJ1-2, with a tentative D call TRBD1 (6 bases). Per the germline V gene, CDR1 is ENHRY and CDR2 is SYGVKD. This CDR3 comprises 14 residues. Trimming took off 8 bases at V and 0 bases at J, with 13 bases between the two ends. The CDR3: CAIGLQGTNYGYTF. DNA of the CDR3: TGTGCCATCGGACTTCAGGGGACTAACTATGGCTACACCTTC.

V is TRBV19 and J is TRBJ2-2; no reliable D call. Germline CDR1 and CDR2: LNHDA and SQIVND (reference sequence). V was trimmed by 7 bases and J by 5 bases, leaving 5 bases between them. This CDR3 has 11 amino acids. This chain's CDR3 is CASTKTGELFF. The DNA of the CDR3 is TGTGCCAGTACCAAAACCGGGGAGCTGTTTTTT.

The chain is built from TRBV2 and TRBJ1-2; D remains unclear. Germline V gene lookup returns CDR1 SNHLY and CDR2 FYNNEI. The CDR3 spans 13 residues. The V end was cut by 3 bases, the J end by 0 bases, with 5 bases between. The CDR3 DNA follows: TGTGCCAGCAGTGAGAGGACTAACTATGGCTACACCTTC. Protein: CASSERTNYGYTF.

The rearrangement uses TRBV5-1 and TRBJ2-1; D possibly corresponds to TRBD2 (6 bases). Trimming removed 0 bases at V and 5 bases at J, with 12 bases between. CDR1 and CDR2 from the germline V gene are SGHRS and YFSETQ. The length of the CDR3 is 15 residues. CDR3 in amino acids: CASSLVGGVHNEQFF. CDR3 bases: TGCGCCAGCAGCTTGGTGGGGGGAGTCCACAATGAGCAGTTCTTC.

This chain uses TRBV18 with TRBJ1-5; the match to TRBD1 covers 9 bases. V shed 5 bases and J 7 bases; nucleotides not matched to a gene: 6. This CDR3 is 14 amino acids long. The V gene's germline CDR1 is KGHSH and CDR2 LQKENI. The CDR3 region has the DNA TGTGCCAGCTCATCACAGGGGGCTGAACAGCCCCAGCATTTT. Translating it yields CASSSQGAEQPQHF.

This clone was picked up one time. The chain recombines TRBV18 with TRBJ2-7; D is unresolved. V was cut by 0 bases and J by 3 bases, with 15 bases left in between. The CDR3 loop spans 16 amino acids. Germline lookup yields CDR1 KGHSH and CDR2 LQKENI. The CDR3 loop is CASSPPMPGAHYEQYF. CDR3 coding DNA: TGTGCCAGCTCACCACCGATGCCAGGAGCCCACTACGAGCAGTACTTC.

This sequence joins TRBV6-6 and TRBJ1-5; 7 bases agree with TRBD1. Trimming took 6 bases from V and 5 from J; bases not matched to a gene: 4. The germline CDR1 and CDR2 sequences are MNHNY and SVGAGI (reference sequence). The CDR3 is 13 residues long. The CDR3 bases are TGTGCCAGCAGCGTCCAGGGGGATCAGCCCCAGCATTTT. Translated, it gives CASSVQGDQPQHF.

Regarding this clone: This sample also contains other DNA sequences that code for the same CDR3. The J gene is TRBJ2-7, the V gene TRBV7-9, with D possibly matching TRBD2 (6 bases). Germline CDR1 SEHNR, CDR2 FQNEAQ (reference sequence). The CDR3 is 14 residues long. Deletions cut 3 bases from V and 0 bases from J, with 9 bases between. CDR3 DNA sequence: TGTGCCAGCAGCTTGGCCGGGAGCTCCTACGAGCAGTACTTC. This sequence encodes CASSLAGSSYEQYF.

As to this clone: This same CDR3 is encoded by further DNA sequences in the sample. This chain uses TRBV6-5 with TRBJ1-4; D uncertain. V was cut by 0 bases and J by 6 bases, with 5 bases left in between. The CDR3 runs 13 residues. Germline CDR1 reads MNHEY; CDR2 reads SVGAGI. The CDR3 spells CASSYSRDEKLFF. DNA of the CDR3: TGTGCCAGCAGTTACTCGAGAGATGAAAAACTGTTTTTT.

For this clone: In the same sample, other DNA sequences code for this CDR3. The chain couples TRBV7-2 to TRBJ2-1, with D perhaps matching TRBD2 (6 bases). CDR1 and CDR2 from the germline V gene are SGHTA and FQGNSA. The CDR3 spans 16 residues. Trimming removed 1 base at V and 0 bases at J, with 10 bases between. CDR3 in DNA: TGTGCCAGCAGCTTAGTAGGAGGGAGCTCCTACAATGAGCAGTTCTTC. This gives the protein CASSLVGGSSYNEQFF.

The gene calls are TRBV5-1 and TRBJ1-2, with TRBD1 matching over 8 bases. This CDR3 is built from 14 residues. Trimming took 4 bases from V and 7 from J; bases not matched to a gene: 9. Germline V lookup: CDR1 SGHRS, CDR2 YFSETQ. The CDR3 sequence is CASSLPRTGFGYTF. The CDR3, as DNA: TGCGCCAGCAGCCTCCCCCGGACAGGGTTTGGCTACACCTTC.

The chain recombines TRBV19 with TRBJ2-2; TRBD2 might be the D (6 bases). The germline V and J ends were trimmed by 2 bases and 6 bases, with 13 bases remaining between them. The germline CDR1 and CDR2 sequences are LNHDA and SQIVND (reference sequence). The CDR3 totals 15 residues. For the CDR3, the DNA is TGTGCCAGTAGTATATGGAGCGGGTCGGCCGGGGAGCTGTTTTTT. Translated, it gives CASSIWSGSAGELFF.

This clone was counted a single time. CDR3 protein: CASSVEVSQDRGNEQFF. As DNA, the CDR3 is TGTGCCAGCAGCGTAGAGGTATCGCAGGATCGAGGGAATGAGCAGTTCTTC. The chain uses TRBV9 and TRBJ2-1; TRBD2 is a possible D gene (5 bases). The CDR3 runs 17 residues. Trimming took off 0 bases at V and 7 bases at J, with 20 bases between the two ends. Germline CDR1 SGDLS, CDR2 YYNGEE.

The rearrangement links TRBV5-1 to TRBJ1-3; D is unclear. The CDR3 length is 19 residues. Trimming removed 0 bases from V and 0 bases from J, with 19 bases in between. Germline V gene data show CDR1 as SGHRS and CDR2 as YFSETQ. The CDR3 protein is CASSLAAPGRANSGNTIYF. For the CDR3, the DNA is TGCGCCAGCAGCTTGGCCGCTCCGGGTAGGGCTAACTCTGGAAACACCATATATTTT.

The J gene is TRBJ2-6, the V gene TRBV5-1; unclear D gene. The length of the CDR3 is 13 residues. Trimming took 3 bases from V and 9 from J, leaving 10 bases between them. Germline-derived CDR1 and CDR2 are SGHRS and YFSETQ. In nucleotides, the CDR3 is TGCGCCAGCAGCTCGGTCGTGGGCAACGTCCTGACTTTC. Protein sequence: CASSSVVGNVLTF.

This clone was found once. The chain employs TRBV5-1 and TRBJ1-2; TRBD1 aligns across 11 bases. CDR1 SGHRS and CDR2 YFSETQ come from the germline V gene. V lost 4 bases, J lost 13 bases, and 9 bases stayed unmatched. The CDR3 runs to 13 residues. The CDR3: CASSPGQGAAGTF. The CDR3 DNA reads TGCGCCAGCAGCCCTGGACAGGGGGCGGCGGGCACCTTC.